This T cell receptor beta chain comes out of a study of HIV-infected patients and healthy controls. Whole blood was used without fractionation, so all unsorted peripheral T cells were included. Reverse transcription used roughly 450 ng RNA and constant-region primers for alpha and beta. Separate chain-specific third strand synthesis with multiplexing indices produced the alpha and beta libraries. All rearrangements within a chain used one primer pair; cDNA molecules carried barcodes. A 12-nucleotide barcode per molecule came from two concatenated random hexamers added pre-amplification. TCRdb re-derived calls from the 5' RACE reads in MiXCR, one entry per CDR3 protein. This sample yields about 16,000 distinct CDR3 sequences, of which 9.4% are seen a single time; 5.1% belongs to the top ten. There are many counts of this clonotype. No antigen is known for it. CDR1 is SGHVS and CDR2 is FQNEAQ in the germline V gene. The CDR3 consists of 15 residues. Trimming removed 3 bases from V and 4 bases from J, with 15 bases in between.

General study points: Healthy control repertoires had roughly threefold more distinct CDR3s than untreated HIV+ repertoires, and higher Shannon diversity. During therapy, HIV-associated CDR3s fell significantly in frequency, while CMV-associated CDR3s did not change significantly.

Sequenced sample: blood. This receptor was identified in an adult in good health. The V gene is TRBV7-8, the J gene TRBJ2-5; TRBD2 might be the D (5 bases). The DNA of the CDR3 is TGTGCCAGCAGCTTGCCCCCCACTAGTATAGAGACCCAGTACTTC. Translating it yields CASSLPPTSIETQYF.